The 12 T cell receptor beta chains presented below share a single source sample, sequenced in a study of blood T cell repertoires in COVID-19. Here immunoSEQ multiplex PCR was the method, and the copy in TCRdb shows in-frame clones only, minus some. The repertoire consists of about 220,000 clones, with 65% to 85% occurring once and the leading ten covering about 7.4%. Sample: peripheral blood. The receptors originated from a woman in her fifties or sixties with acute or convalescent COVID-19.

This CDR3 reads CASSQEFQVTKISYEQYF. The CDR3 DNA sequence: TGCGCCAGCAGCCAAGAATTCCAGGTCACGAAAATCTCCTACGAGCAGTACTTC. V and J are TRBV4-1 and TRBJ2-7; no reliable D call. The V and J ends lost 0 bases and 0 bases respectively, with 18 bases between them. The V gene's germline CDR1 is MGHRA and CDR2 YSYEKL. This CDR3 region has 18 residues.

This clone was observed many times. This rearrangement joins TRBV2 to TRBJ1-5, with 9 bases fitting TRBD1. Germline loops: CDR1 SNHLY, CDR2 FYNNEI. The CDR3 is 14 amino acids. The V gene end was trimmed by 4 bases and the J gene end by 4 bases; junction bases not matched to a gene: 2. Here the CDR3 DNA reads TGTGCCAGCAGTGGGACAGGGGCAAATCAGCCCCAGCATTTT. The encoded protein is CASSGTGANQPQHF.

V gene TRBV10-3 combines with J gene TRBJ2-1; 9 nucleotides align to TRBD1. Germline V gives CDR1 ENHRY, CDR2 SYGVKD. Losses at the gene ends were 4 bases for V and 6 bases for J; bases not matched to a gene: 7. The CDR3 length is 15 residues. The CDR3 DNA is TGTGCCATCAGTGTCCGAGGACAGGGGTCCAATGAGCAGTTCTTC. The encoded protein is CAISVRGQGSNEQFF.

The chain combines TRBV19 with TRBJ2-7; D perhaps matches TRBD2 (6 bases). CDR1 is LNHDA, CDR2 SQIVND, per germline (reference sequence). The CDR3 has 14 amino acids. V gave up 3 bases and J gave up 1 base, with 10 bases separating them. CDR3 residues: CASSMGGVSYEQYF. CDR3 nucleotide sequence: TGTGCCAGTAGTATGGGGGGTGTTTCCTACGAGCAGTACTTC.

The chain employs TRBV5-1 and TRBJ2-1; 8 bases map to TRBD1. V dropped 5 bases and J dropped 1; count of bases not matched to a gene: 5. The V gene's germline CDR1 is SGHRS and CDR2 YFSETQ. CDR3 length equals 15 residues. The CDR3 DNA is TGCGCCAGCAGTAGGACAGGGTGGTCCTACAATGAGCAGTTCTTC. As protein: CASSRTGWSYNEQFF.

The V gene is TRBV24-1, the J gene TRBJ2-3; 7 nucleotides agree with TRBD2. The CDR3 spans 17 residues. CDR1 is KGHDR, CDR2 SFDVKD, per germline. After removal of 0 bases from V and 4 bases from J, the junction contained 9 bases not matched to a gene. The CDR3 DNA reads TGTGCCACCAGTGATTTGGCGGCGGGAGATCCCCCAGATACGCAGTATTTT. It yields the protein CATSDLAAGDPPDTQYF.

The genes are TRBV6-2 or TRBV6-3 and TRBJ1-6; TRBD1 agrees at 8 bases. This CDR3 comprises 20 residues. The V segment lost 0 bases and the J segment 0 bases; nucleotides outside the gene matches: 10. Germline lookup yields CDR1 MNHEY and CDR2 SVGEGT. The CDR3 is CASSYSVQGAKSSYNSPLHF. The CDR3 DNA follows: TGTGCCAGCAGTTACTCGGTTCAGGGGGCAAAGAGCTCCTATAATTCACCCCTCCACTTT.

The chain recombines TRBV5-6 with TRBJ2-2; 10 bases match TRBD1. Germline lookup yields CDR1 SGHDT and CDR2 YYEEEE. V lost 1 base, J lost 3 bases, and 3 bases stayed unmatched. The CDR3 runs to 16 residues. The CDR3 nucleotides read TGTGCCAGCAGCTTGCGGGGACAGGGGTACACCGGGGAGCTGTTTTTT. Its translation is CASSLRGQGYTGELFF.

This clone was seen just once. The genes are TRBV11-2 and TRBJ2-2; the match to TRBD1 covers 7 bases. This CDR3 region has 15 residues. Losses at the gene ends were 5 bases for V and 4 bases for J; bases not matched to a gene: 7. Germline CDR1 is SGHAT and CDR2 is FQNNGV. CDR3 residues: CASSIWGTATGELFF. CDR3 nucleotide sequence: TGTGCCAGCAGCATTTGGGGGACAGCCACCGGGGAGCTGTTTTTT.

V usage is TRBV27 and J usage is TRBJ2-7, with a weak D call TRBD2 (5 bases). Trimming pared 7 bases from V and 0 bases from J, leaving 13 bases between. CDR3 length: 14 amino acids. CDR1 and CDR2 from the germline V gene are MNHEY and SMNVEV (reference sequence). DNA of the CDR3: TGTGCCAGCACCCGGGATTCTAGCTCCTACGAGCAGTACTTC. This gives the protein CASTRDSSSYEQYF.

This clone was seen a single time. The chain uses TRBV2 and TRBJ2-4; 13 bases match TRBD2. Trimming at V came to 1 base and at J to 1 base, leaving 7 bases not matched to a gene. CDR3 size: 19 residues. The V gene's germline CDR1 is SNHLY and CDR2 FYNNEI. CDR3 region: CASSEVLAGGPRAKNIQYF. DNA for the CDR3: TGTGCCAGCAGTGAAGTACTAGCGGGAGGGCCTCGGGCCAAAAACATTCAGTACTTC.

This chain uses TRBV10-1 with TRBJ2-1; 8 bases match TRBD2. V was pared by 3 bases and J by 13 bases, with 2 bases of the junction left unmatched. There are 11 residues in the CDR3. From germline, CDR1 is WNHNN and CDR2 SYGVQD (reference sequence). CDR3 nucleotide sequence: TGCGCCAGCAGTGATAGCGGGGACCAGTTCTTC. It codes for CASSDSGDQFF.